Below, one T cell receptor beta chain is given with its context. Its antigen is not identified. These data belong to a study of cytomegalovirus exposure and HLA in healthy donors. Study overall: Earlier sequencing of around 190 million T cells yielded nearly 120 million unique TCR beta sequences. Overall study results and limits: As confirmed in vitro, three CMV-associated chains were specific for CMV antigens. Versus the roughly 700-donor mean, an Asian-associated ancestry cluster reportedly showed fewer N-insertions in a later analysis. Accurate prediction of most subjects' HLA-A and HLA-B alleles from TCR beta sequences was reported.

The CDR3 is 15 residues long. Trimming at V came to 0 bases and at J to 9 bases, leaving 4 bases not matched to a gene. CDR1 and CDR2 (germline): MGHRA, YSYEKL. A multiplex PCR was run with 60 Vbeta primers and 13 Jbeta primers. Repertoires were generated with immunoSEQ multiplex PCR, while TCRdb's copy carries only in-frame clones and drops some. This sample's table has approximately 70,000 clones. The material sequenced was PBMCs. The receptor comes from a woman aged 30 to 39 in good health and CMV-seronegative. The chain couples TRBV4-1 to TRBJ1-6; 8 bases match TRBD1. CDR3 nucleotides: TGCGCCAGCAGCCAAGAGGGACAGGTCCGTTCACCCCTCCACTTT. Its protein is CASSQEGQVRSPLHF.